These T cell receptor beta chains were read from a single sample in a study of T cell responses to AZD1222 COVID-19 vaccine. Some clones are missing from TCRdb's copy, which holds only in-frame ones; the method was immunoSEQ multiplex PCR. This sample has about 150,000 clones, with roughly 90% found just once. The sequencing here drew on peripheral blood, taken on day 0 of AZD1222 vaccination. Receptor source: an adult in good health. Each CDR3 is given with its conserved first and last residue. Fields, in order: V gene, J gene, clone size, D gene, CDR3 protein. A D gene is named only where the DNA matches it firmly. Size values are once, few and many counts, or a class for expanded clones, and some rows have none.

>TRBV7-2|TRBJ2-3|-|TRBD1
CASSLRTGGIADTQYF
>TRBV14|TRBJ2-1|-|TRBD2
CASSHSGRSGLNEQFF
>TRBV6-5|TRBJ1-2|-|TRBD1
CASRPGQGAEGYTF
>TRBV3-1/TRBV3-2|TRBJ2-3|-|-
CASSLTLGVADTQYF
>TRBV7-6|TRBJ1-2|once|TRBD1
CASSVSAGTAYGYTF
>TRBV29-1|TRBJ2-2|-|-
CSGASVTGELFF
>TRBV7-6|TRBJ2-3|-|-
CASSLEDTQYF
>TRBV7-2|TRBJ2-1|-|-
CASAGQGLGQFF
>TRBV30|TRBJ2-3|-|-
CAWNWYDTQYF
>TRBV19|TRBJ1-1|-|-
CASSRPGPEAFF
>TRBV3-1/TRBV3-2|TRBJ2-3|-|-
CASSESERGTDTQYF
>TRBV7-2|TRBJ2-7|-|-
CASSLARQVQRYEQYF
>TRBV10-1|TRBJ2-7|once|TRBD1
CASRQDRVRGEQYF
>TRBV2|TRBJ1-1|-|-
CASRVQVNTEAFF
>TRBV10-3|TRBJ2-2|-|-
CAISEGTNTGELFF
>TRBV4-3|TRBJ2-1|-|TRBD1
CASSPRTGIHEQFF
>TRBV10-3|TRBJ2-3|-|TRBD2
CAISESTSGDTQYF
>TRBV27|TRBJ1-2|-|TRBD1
CASSLSRQGSGYTF
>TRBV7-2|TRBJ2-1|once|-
CASSLVFSWDSYNEQFF
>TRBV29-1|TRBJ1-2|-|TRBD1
CSVVSLTGGDYGYTF
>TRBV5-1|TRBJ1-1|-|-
CASTPGQPNTEAFF
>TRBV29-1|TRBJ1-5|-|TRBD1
CSPCPPRGQGDQPQHF
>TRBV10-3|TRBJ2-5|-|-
CAISEEAETQYF
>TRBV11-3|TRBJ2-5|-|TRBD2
CASSLGTSGVGETQYF
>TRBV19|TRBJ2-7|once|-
CASSPGNEQYF
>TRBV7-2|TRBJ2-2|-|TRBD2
CASSSSLSGGTGELFF
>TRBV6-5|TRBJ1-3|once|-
CASSSDGGNTIYF
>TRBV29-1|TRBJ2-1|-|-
CSVERQTIREQFF
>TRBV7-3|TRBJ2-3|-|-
CASSLTSGTDTQYF
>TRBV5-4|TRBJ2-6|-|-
CASSLYGANVLTF
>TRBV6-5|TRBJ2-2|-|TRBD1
CANRGSRTGELFF
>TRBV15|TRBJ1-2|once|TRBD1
CATSPQGNYGYTF
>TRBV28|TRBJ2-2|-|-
CASSSYRGANTGELFF
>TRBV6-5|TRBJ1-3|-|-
CASDKGGSSGNTIYF
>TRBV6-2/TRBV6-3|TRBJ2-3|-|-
CASSHGQLYFTDTQYF
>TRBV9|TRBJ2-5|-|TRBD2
CASSVGNSGRAGETQYF
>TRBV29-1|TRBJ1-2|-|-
CSVVNRAYGYTF
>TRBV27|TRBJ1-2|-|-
CASSLGLNYGYTF
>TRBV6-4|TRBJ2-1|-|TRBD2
CASSDRSGAANEQFF
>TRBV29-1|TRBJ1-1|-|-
CSVEGRRYEAFF
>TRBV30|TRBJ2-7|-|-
CAWRNRWGYEQYF
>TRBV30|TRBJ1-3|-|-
CAWSVVRDRNTIYF
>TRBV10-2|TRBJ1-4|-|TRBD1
CASRDPGQGKEKLFF
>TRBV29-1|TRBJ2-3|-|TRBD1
CSVEGTGIADTQYF
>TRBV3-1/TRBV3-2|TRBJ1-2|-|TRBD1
CASSQEDRGPNGYTF
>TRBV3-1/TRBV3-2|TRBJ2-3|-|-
CASSQDRRNQYF
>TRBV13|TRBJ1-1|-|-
CASSLAQESGNTEAFF
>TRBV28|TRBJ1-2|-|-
CASSPGRGGAGYGYTF
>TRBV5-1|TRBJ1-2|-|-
CASSAGGPLNGYTF